This TCR beta chain was identified during a study of cytomegalovirus exposure and HLA in healthy donors. About the study: The early release's HLA-typed donors yielded tens of millions of unique TCRs.

This CDR3 comprises 15 residues. Germline V gene sequence: CDR1 WNHNN, CDR2 SYGVQD (reference sequence). Trimming shortened V by 8 bases and J by 8 bases, and 24 bases separated the two germline ends. Primers: 60 Vbeta forward and 13 Jbeta reverse. Sequencing used immunoSEQ multiplex PCR; TCRdb keeps in-frame clones, though not all of them. The sample lists around 62,000 clones; 60% to 85% were seen once. To note about this clone: Its antigen is undetermined.

Healthy bone marrow donors made up the donors. Whereas donors were nominally healthy upon sampling, unrecorded immune exposures were probable. Study-wide findings and caveats: Across donors, sequencing depth was assumed by presence/absence analyses to be roughly uniform.

Sequencing was carried out using PBMCs. This TCR derives from a male donor in good health and CMV-seropositive. V usage is TRBV10-1 and J usage is TRBJ1-2; D is uncertain. CDR3 in amino acids: CASYPPARCEGGYTF. For the CDR3, the DNA is TGCGCCAGCTACCCCCCGGCCAGATGTGAGGGAGGCTACACCTTC.